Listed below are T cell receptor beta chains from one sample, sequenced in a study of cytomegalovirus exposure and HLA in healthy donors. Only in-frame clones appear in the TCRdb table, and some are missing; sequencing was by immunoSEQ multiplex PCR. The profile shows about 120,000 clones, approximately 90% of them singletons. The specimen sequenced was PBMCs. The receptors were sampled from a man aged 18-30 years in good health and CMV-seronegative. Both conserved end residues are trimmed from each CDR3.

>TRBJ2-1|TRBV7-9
ASSPGLAGDGQF
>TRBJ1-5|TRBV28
ASSLRRSNQPQH
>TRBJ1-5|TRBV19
ASSMQGNQPQH
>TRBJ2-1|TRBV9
ASTWGVEYNEQF
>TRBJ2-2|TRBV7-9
ASTNAGSTGELF
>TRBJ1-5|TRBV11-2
ASSLGVKGARDQPQH
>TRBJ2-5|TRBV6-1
ASSSGSVETQY
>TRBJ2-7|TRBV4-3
ASSQEFDTEGYEQY
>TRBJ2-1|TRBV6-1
ASSVQTSGSIYEQF
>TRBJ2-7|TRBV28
ASLTWGGQGRLWEQY